Below, one T cell receptor (beta chain) is given with its context. The sample belongs to a study of blood T cell repertoires in COVID-19. With 5 bases clipped from V and 3 bases from J, the junction kept 1 base outside the gene matches. From germline, CDR1 is MDHEN and CDR2 SYDVKM. CDR3 length: 13 amino acids. TCRdb's copy holds only in-frame clones and misses some; the assay was immunoSEQ multiplex PCR. Of over 200,000 clones listed, around 85% are singletons. Sequenced sample: PBMCs or T cells enriched from blood (not recorded which). The sequence was obtained from a man aged 40-49 years who had recovered from COVID-19. The chain combines TRBV28 with TRBJ2-7; TRBD1 aligns across 10 bases. The CDR3 loop is CASSRDRGYEQYF. In nucleotides, the CDR3 is TGTGCCAGCAGTCGGGACAGGGGCTACGAGCAGTACTTC.